Below, 26 T cell receptor beta chains from the same sample are listed, as sequenced in a study of T cell clonality in common variable immunodeficiency. Study-wide results and limits: Common variable immunodeficiency TCR beta sequences reportedly had fewer deletions and N-nucleotide insertions.

The method was immunoSEQ multiplex PCR; TCRdb's version includes in-frame clones alone and lacks a portion of them. The sample yields 21,000 or so clones, without any singletons. These receptors lack a known antigen. What was sequenced was peripheral blood mononuclear cells. The receptors come from a human donor with common variable immunodeficiency.

This clone occurred many times. Read coverage stops 3 residues before the CDR3 terminus; the germline J gene supplies the remainder. This chain links TRBV20-1 with TRBJ2-5; 7 nucleotides line up with TRBD2. J lost 4 bases, V lost 2 bases, and 7 bases had no gene match. This CDR3 is built from 14 residues. Germline CDR1 DFQATT, CDR2 SNEGSKA (reference sequence). The CDR3 loop reads CSARLGGVSETQYF. Partial CDR3 DNA: TGCAGTGCTAGACTTGGGGGGGTCTCAGAGACC.

The table lists this clone with many counts. The read halts 3 residues ahead of the CDR3 end, with the missing end drawn from the germline J gene. The chain is built from TRBV6-2 or TRBV6-3 and TRBJ1-5, with D maybe TRBD1 (5 bases). V lost 9 bases, J lost 3 bases, and 15 bases lay in between. The CDR3 is 14 residues long. Germline assignment: CDR1 MNHEY and CDR2 SVGEGT. The DNA read from the CDR3 is TGTGCCAGTTCCCCTGACAGCGACAATCAGCCC. This codes for CASSPDSDNQP. The full CDR3 reads CASSPDSDNQPQHF.

This clone was counted many times. From the germline J gene comes the end of the CDR3, since the read stops 3 residues before it. The chain links TRBV7-8 to TRBJ1-1; a possible D gene is TRBD1 (6 bases). Trimming pared 5 bases from V and 3 bases from J, leaving 19 bases between. The CDR3 extends over 16 amino acids. CDR1 is SGHVS, CDR2 FQNEAQ, per germline. CDR3 amino acids: CASSQGSPQGDTEAFF. The sequenced CDR3 bases are TGTGCCAGCAGCCAGGGGTCCCCCCAAGGGGACACTGAA.

This clone is deemed medium-sized. The read gets to within 3 residues of the CDR3 end, and the germline J gene fills in the rest. The chain links TRBV10-3 to TRBJ2-6; 12 bases match TRBD2. Unmatched junction bases numbered 5, after V lost 9 bases and J lost 2 bases. Germline values: CDR1 ENHRY, CDR2 SYGVKD. The CDR3 loop spans 16 amino acids. The CDR3 loop reads CAIPTSGGAGANVLTF. The sequenced CDR3 bases are TGTGCCATACCGACTAGCGGGGGAGCTGGGGCCAACGTC.

This clone was seen many times. The observed sequence ends 3 residues before the CDR3 terminus, with the missing tail filled in from the germline J gene. J is TRBJ2-2 and V is TRBV9; perhaps TRBD1 as D (6 bases). This CDR3 spans 14 amino acids. Germline V gene data show CDR1 as SGDLS and CDR2 as YYNGEE. The V and J ends lost 8 bases and 0 bases respectively, with 11 bases between them. CDR3 bases read: TGTGCCAGTGAACGGACAGCGAACACCGGGGAG. Translated, it gives CASERTANTGE. The whole CDR3 sequence reads CASERTANTGELFF.

This clone was counted ten times or more. The read stops 3 residues short of the end of the CDR3; the missing end is completed from the germline J gene. This rearrangement joins TRBV5-1 to TRBJ1-2, with D possibly being TRBD1 (5 bases). V lost 0 bases, J lost 1 base, and 10 bases lay in between. The length of the CDR3 is 15 residues. Germline values: CDR1 SGHRS, CDR2 YFSETQ. The sequenced CDR3 bases are TGCGCCAGCAGCTTGGTTTCGGGGGGTAACTATGGC. Its protein is CASSLVSGGNYG. The full CDR3 sequence reads CASSLVSGGNYGYTF. Variable domain in full (rest from reference TRBV5-1 and TRBJ1-2): KAGVTQTPRYLIKTRGQQVTLSCSPISGHRSVSWYQQTPGQGLQFLFEYFSETQRNKGNFPGRFSGRQFSNSRSEMNVSTLELGDSALYLCASSLVSGGNYGYTFGSGTRLTVV.

There are many counts of this clone. The read is 3 residues too short to cover the CDR3 end, so that end is filled in from the germline J gene. The chain uses TRBV7-2 and TRBJ2-5; 12 nucleotides match TRBD1. V shed 5 bases and J 5 bases; nucleotides not matched to a gene: 3. CDR1 SGHTA and CDR2 FQGNSA come from the germline V gene. This CDR3 has 14 amino acids. The CDR3 is CASSRDRGRETQYF. The CDR3 bases that were read are TGTGCCAGCAGCCGGGACAGGGGGCGGGAGACC.

This clone has a handful of counts. This likely came from a read error, as a far larger clone is one base away. The read terminates 3 residues ahead of where the CDR3 ends, so the germline J gene completes it. V gene TRBV7-9 combines with J gene TRBJ2-1; TRBD2 is a possible D gene (7 bases). Germline CDR1 reads SEHNR; CDR2 reads FQNEAQ (reference sequence). CDR3 length equals 15 residues. CDR3 DNA (partial): TGTCCCAGCAGCCTATACGGGGGGCCAAAGTCTGAG. Amino acids: CPSSLYGGPKSE. The whole CDR3 is CPSSLYGGPKSEQFF.

In this sample, this clone turned up many times. Sequencing ends 3 residues short of the CDR3 end; the germline J gene provides the rest. The chain is built from TRBV10-3 and TRBJ1-1; 7 bases map to TRBD1. The CDR3 runs to 14 residues. The junction had 9 bases not matched to a gene; V was cut back by 6 bases and J by 5 bases. The germline V gene has CDR1 ENHRY and CDR2 SYGVKD. CDR3 sequence: CAIRTGLTGTEAFF. CDR3 DNA (partial): TGTGCCATCAGGACAGGGCTGACTGGGACTGAA.

This clone has at least ten counts. Read coverage stops 3 residues before the CDR3 terminus; the germline J gene supplies the remainder. The V call is TRBV9, the J call TRBJ2-3; a possible D gene is TRBD2 (6 bases). The germline V gene has CDR1 SGDLS and CDR2 YYNGEE. This CDR3 is 16 amino acids long. V was shortened by 4 bases and J by 4 bases, with 19 bases between the two germline ends. This chain's CDR3 is CASSTNKIWRADTQYF. CDR3 bases read: TGTGCCAGCAGCACCAATAAAATATGGAGGGCAGATACG.

This clone was counted at least ten times. At one end, the junction sequence differs from germline, possibly due to a read error. The read finishes 3 residues shy of the CDR3 end, and the germline J gene is used to complete it. The chain has TRBV15 and TRBJ2-5; 15 positions match TRBD2. Germline-derived CDR1 and CDR2 are LNHNV and YYDKDF (reference sequence). The CDR3 covers 18 residues. This CDR3 is CAISRDPGLAGGGETQYF. The part of the CDR3 DNA that was read is TGTGCCATCAGCAGAGACCCAGGACTAGCGGGGGGGGGAGAGACC.

This clone is medium-sized. Coverage ceases 3 residues before the CDR3 finishes, and the germline J gene fills in the end. This chain uses TRBV4-1 with TRBJ2-4; 9 nucleotides line up with TRBD2. The CDR3 extends over 16 amino acids. Trimming at V came to 0 bases and at J to 7 bases, leaving 7 bases not matched to a gene. The germline CDR1 and CDR2 sequences are MGHRA and YSYEKL. CDR3 DNA (partial): TGCGCCAGCAGCCAAGAAACTGGCGGGGGGGCCAACATT. It yields the protein CASSQETGGGANI. The whole CDR3 protein is CASSQETGGGANIQYF.

This clone was seen ten or more times. Read data end 3 residues before the CDR3 end; the end is taken from the germline J gene. The gene calls are TRBV5-5 and TRBJ1-2; 7 positions match TRBD1. The CDR3 length is 14 residues. CDR1 and CDR2 from the germline V gene are SGHKS and YYEKEE (reference sequence). CDR3 residues: CASSPGQTRGGYTF. CDR3 DNA (partial): TGTGCCAGCAGCCCGGGACAGACCCGTGGGGGC.

This clone was recorded many times. The read ends 3 residues early relative to the CDR3; the germline J gene fills the gap. The rearrangement joins TRBV5-1 to TRBJ2-7; 11 positions match TRBD2. This CDR3 is 16 amino acids long. V shed 0 bases and J 0 bases; nucleotides not matched to a gene: 2. Germline V lookup: CDR1 SGHRS, CDR2 YFSETQ. The part of the CDR3 DNA that was read is TGCGCCAGCAGCTTGGGGGGGACTAGCGGCTCCTACGAG. This translates into CASSLGGTSGSYE. The complete CDR3 sequence is CASSLGGTSGSYEQYF.

Many counts were recorded for this clone. The CDR3 end lies 3 residues beyond the end of the read and is filled in from the germline J gene. The rearrangement joins TRBV4-2 to TRBJ2-3; TRBD2 agrees at 9 bases. V lost 1 base and J lost 4; bases outside the gene matches: 9. The length of the CDR3 is 17 residues. Germline values: CDR1 LGHNA, CDR2 YNFKEQ. The CDR3 reads CASSQVNMAGGADTQYF. CDR3 DNA, as far as it was read: TGTGCCAGCAGCCAAGTGAATATGGCGGGGGGGGCAGATACG.

In this sample, this clone turned up many times. The DNA ends 3 residues before the CDR3 does, and the rest of the CDR3 is filled in from the germline J gene. V gene TRBV2 combines with J gene TRBJ1-2; 9 bases line up with TRBD1. With 6 bases clipped from V and 1 base from J, the junction kept 3 bases outside the gene matches. Germline V CDR1 and CDR2: SNHLY, FYNNEI. The CDR3 is 14 residues long. The sequenced part of the CDR3 DNA is TGTGCCAGCAGGGGGACAGGGTTTAACTATGGC. Protein: CASRGTGFNYG. The full CDR3 sequence reads CASRGTGFNYGYTF.

This clone was observed at least ten times. Read data end 3 residues before the CDR3 end; the end is taken from the germline J gene. The chain joins TRBV23-1 to TRBJ2-7; no clear D. TRBV23-1 qualifies as an ORF whose function is uncertain. With 2 bases removed from V and 2 bases from J, the gap between germline ends came to 10 bases. CDR3 size: 14 residues. Incomplete CDR3 DNA: TGCGCCAGCAGTCAAGAAGGCAGGACCTACGAG. Protein product: CASSQEGRTYE. The full CDR3 is CASSQEGRTYEQYF.

This clone was recorded many times. The read falls 3 residues short of the CDR3 end, and the missing part is taken from the germline J gene. The rearrangement uses TRBV5-1 and TRBJ2-7; D is possibly TRBD1 (6 bases). This CDR3 comprises 13 residues. Looked up from germline, CDR1 is SGHRS and CDR2 is YFSETQ. The V gene lost 2 bases and the J gene lost 2 bases, with 8 bases spanning the gap. Partial CDR3 DNA: TGCGCCAGCAGCTTCTACAGGGCCTACGAG. Its protein product is CASSFYRAYE. The whole CDR3 protein reads CASSFYRAYEQYF.

This clone was observed many times. The CDR3 end lies 3 residues beyond the end of the read and is filled in from the germline J gene. The genes are TRBV18 and TRBJ1-3; a possible D gene is TRBD1 (6 bases). With 3 bases removed from V and 4 bases from J, the gap between germline ends came to 16 bases. CDR1 is KGHSH and CDR2 is LQKENI in the germline V gene. The CDR3 length is 16 residues. The CDR3 bases that were read are TGTGCCAGCTCACCCGCGGGACACAACGGGGGAAACACC. This translates into CASSPAGHNGGNT. The whole CDR3 protein is CASSPAGHNGGNTIYF.

In this sample, this clone turned up many times. Read sequence stops 3 residues before the CDR3 end, and the germline J gene provides the missing end. This chain links TRBV30 with TRBJ2-7; TRBD1 matches at 9 bases. This CDR3 has 18 residues. The germline V gene has CDR1 GTSNPN and CDR2 SVGIG (reference sequence). V was clipped by 2 bases and J by 0 bases; unmatched bases: 14. The part of the CDR3 DNA that was read is TGTGCCTGGAGTAAGCCCTCCCGGGACAGGGCCCCCTCCTACGAG. It yields the protein CAWSKPSRDRAPSYE. In full, the CDR3 reads CAWSKPSRDRAPSYEQYF.

The table lists this clone with many counts. The sequence runs out 3 residues before the end of the CDR3; the remainder is reconstructed from the germline J gene. This chain connects TRBV9 to TRBJ2-3; 9 nucleotides align to TRBD2. V shed 0 bases and J 5 bases; nucleotides not matched to a gene: 7. Per the germline V gene, CDR1 is SGDLS and CDR2 is YYNGEE. CDR3 length: 16 residues. The CDR3 loop reads CASSVGQRGEGDTQYF. The CDR3 DNA, read in part, is TGTGCCAGCAGCGTAGGCCAGCGGGGGGAGGGAGATACG.

The sample holds many counts of this clone. The sequence runs out 3 residues before the end of the CDR3; the remainder is reconstructed from the germline J gene. This chain joins TRBV19 and TRBJ2-3, with D possibly TRBD2 on 5 matching bases. This CDR3 comprises 13 residues. The germline CDR1 and CDR2 sequences are LNHDA and SQIVND (reference sequence). Trimming cost V 3 bases and J 3 bases, with 7 bases left between them. The sequenced CDR3 bases are TGTGCCAGTAGTATGCGGGTAACAGATACG. This translates into CASSMRVTDT. In full, the CDR3 is CASSMRVTDTQYF.

This clone has at least ten counts. The read halts 3 residues ahead of the CDR3 end, with the missing end drawn from the germline J gene. The chain links TRBV5-1 to TRBJ1-1, with 8 bases identical to TRBD1. CDR3 length equals 16 residues. Germline trimming cut 2 bases from V and 5 bases from J; bases unmatched to any gene: 11. CDR1 SGHRS and CDR2 YFSETQ come from the germline V gene. The covered CDR3 bases are TGCGCCAGCAGCTTTGGGTCAGGGGGCTATGGAACTGAA. Its translation is CASSFGSGGYGTE. The full-length CDR3 reads as CASSFGSGGYGTEAFF.

In its sample, this clone was seen many times. Read sequence stops 3 residues before the CDR3 end, and the germline J gene provides the missing end. The gene calls are TRBV10-3 and TRBJ2-6; 8 positions agree with TRBD1. CDR1 is ENHRY, CDR2 SYGVKD, per germline. The ends lost 6 bases at V and 3 bases at J; junction bases unmatched: 7. This CDR3 spans 16 amino acids. CDR3 sequence reads: CAIRDRDVSGANVLTF. CDR3 bases read: TGTGCCATCAGGGACAGGGATGTAAGTGGGGCCAACGTC.

This clone has ten or more counts. The read is 3 residues too short to cover the CDR3 end, so that end is filled in from the germline J gene. The rearrangement links TRBV9 to TRBJ2-2, with a possible D match to TRBD2 (6 bases). Trimming took 3 bases from V and 4 from J, leaving 13 bases between them. The germline V gene has CDR1 SGDLS and CDR2 YYNGEE. This CDR3 has 15 amino acids. The covered CDR3 bases are TGTGCCAGCAGCGAGGAGGGCCTGTTCACCGGGGAG. It translates to CASSEEGLFTGE. The entire CDR3 protein is CASSEEGLFTGELFF.

In this sample, this clone turned up many times. The CDR3 end is not reached by the read, which stops 3 residues before it; the germline J gene fills it in. The V gene is TRBV7-2, the J gene TRBJ2-7; 11 bases align to TRBD2. The V and J ends lost 5 bases and 5 bases, in that order; junction bases with no gene match: 5. The CDR3 is 14 residues long. Germline V gene sequence: CDR1 SGHTA, CDR2 FQGNSA. The DNA read from the CDR3 is TGTGCCAGCAGCAAATTTAGCGGGGGGGACGAG. Translation gives CASSKFSGGDE. In full, the CDR3 is CASSKFSGGDEQYF.